This T cell receptor (beta chain) was profiled in a study of cytomegalovirus exposure and HLA in healthy donors. Details on this clone: Its target is unknown.

The protocol was immunoSEQ multiplex PCR, while the TCRdb copy is restricted to in-frame clones and leaves out a portion. The sample carries some 170,000 clones, roughly 86% recorded once. Points from the study as a whole: Altogether, 160 or so TCR beta chains were recorded as cytomegalovirus-associated.

After removal of 6 bases from V and 3 bases from J, the junction contained 7 bases not matched to a gene. The CDR3 covers 14 residues. Germline-derived CDR1 and CDR2 are MGHRA and YSYEKL. Material: PBMCs. The chain carries TRBV4-1 and TRBJ2-5; 7 positions agree with TRBD2. This sequence originates from a man between 18 and 29 years old in good health and CMV-seropositive. In nucleotides, the CDR3 is TGCGCCAGCAGACCCGGGACTACCAAAGAGACCCAGTACTTC. As protein: CASRPGTTKETQYF.